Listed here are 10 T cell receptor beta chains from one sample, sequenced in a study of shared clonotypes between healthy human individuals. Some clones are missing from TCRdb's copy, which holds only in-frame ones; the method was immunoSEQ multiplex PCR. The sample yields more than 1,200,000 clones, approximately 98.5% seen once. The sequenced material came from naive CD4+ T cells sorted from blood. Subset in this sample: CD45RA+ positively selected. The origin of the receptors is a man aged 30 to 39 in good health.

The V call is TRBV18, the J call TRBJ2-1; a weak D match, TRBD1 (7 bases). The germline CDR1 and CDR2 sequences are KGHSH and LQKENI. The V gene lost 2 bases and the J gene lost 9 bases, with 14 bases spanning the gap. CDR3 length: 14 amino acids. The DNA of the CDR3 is TGTGCCAGCTCACCATCGGCCCAGGGGGGTGAGCAGTTCTTC. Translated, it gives CASSPSAQGGEQFF.

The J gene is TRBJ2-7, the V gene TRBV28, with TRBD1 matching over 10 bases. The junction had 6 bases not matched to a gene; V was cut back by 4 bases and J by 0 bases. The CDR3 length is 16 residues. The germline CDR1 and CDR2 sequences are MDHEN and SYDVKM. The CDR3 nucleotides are TGTGCCAGCAGTTCCGCCGGGACAGGGGACTCCTACGAGCAGTACTTC. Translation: CASSSAGTGDSYEQYF.

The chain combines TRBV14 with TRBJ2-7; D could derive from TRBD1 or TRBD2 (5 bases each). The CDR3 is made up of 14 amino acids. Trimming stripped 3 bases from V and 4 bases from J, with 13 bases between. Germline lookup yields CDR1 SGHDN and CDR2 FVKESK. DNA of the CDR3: TGTGCCAGCAGCCAGGACACCTGGAGGTACGAGCAGTACTTC. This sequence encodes CASSQDTWRYEQYF.

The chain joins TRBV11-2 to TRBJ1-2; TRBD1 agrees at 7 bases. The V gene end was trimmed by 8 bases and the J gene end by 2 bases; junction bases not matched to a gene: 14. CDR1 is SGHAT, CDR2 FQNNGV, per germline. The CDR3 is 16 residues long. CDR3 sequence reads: CASGPTTGTANYGYTF. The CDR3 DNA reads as TGTGCCAGCGGACCCACCACCGGGACAGCCAACTATGGCTACACCTTC.

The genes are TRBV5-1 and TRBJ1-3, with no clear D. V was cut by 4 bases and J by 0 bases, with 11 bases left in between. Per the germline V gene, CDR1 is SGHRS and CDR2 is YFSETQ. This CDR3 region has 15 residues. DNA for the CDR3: TGCGCCAGCAGCCCCGGACTCAACTCTGGAAACACCATATATTTT. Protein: CASSPGLNSGNTIYF.

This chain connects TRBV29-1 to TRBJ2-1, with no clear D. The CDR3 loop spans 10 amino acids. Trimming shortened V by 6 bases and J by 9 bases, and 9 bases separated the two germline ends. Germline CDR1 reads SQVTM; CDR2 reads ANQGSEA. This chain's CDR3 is CSVSYGEQFF. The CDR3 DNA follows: TGCAGCGTATCGTACGGTGAGCAGTTCTTC.

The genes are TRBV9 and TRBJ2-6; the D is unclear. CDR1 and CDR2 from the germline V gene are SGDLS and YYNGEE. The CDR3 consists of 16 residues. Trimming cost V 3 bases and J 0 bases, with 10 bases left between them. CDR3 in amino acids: CASSGAAPSGANVLTF. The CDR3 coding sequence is TGTGCCAGCAGCGGGGCAGCCCCCTCTGGGGCCAACGTCCTGACTTTC.

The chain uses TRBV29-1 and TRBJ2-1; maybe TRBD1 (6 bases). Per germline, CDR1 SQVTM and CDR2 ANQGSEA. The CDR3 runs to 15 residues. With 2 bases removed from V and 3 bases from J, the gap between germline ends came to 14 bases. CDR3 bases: TGCAGCGTTGAATGGCTGCAGGGGTACTACAATGAGCAGTTCTTC. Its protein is CSVEWLQGYYNEQFF.

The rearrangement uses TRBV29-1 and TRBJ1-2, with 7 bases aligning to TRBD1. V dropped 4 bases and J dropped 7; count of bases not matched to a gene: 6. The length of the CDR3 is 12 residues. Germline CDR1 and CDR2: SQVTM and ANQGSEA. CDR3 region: CSVATGVGGYTF. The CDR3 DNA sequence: TGCAGCGTTGCCACAGGGGTGGGTGGCTACACCTTC.

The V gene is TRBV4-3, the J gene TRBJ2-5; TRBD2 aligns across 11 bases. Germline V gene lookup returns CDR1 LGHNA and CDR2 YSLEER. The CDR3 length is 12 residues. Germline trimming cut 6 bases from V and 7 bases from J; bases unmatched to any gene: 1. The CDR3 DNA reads TGCGCCAGCAGAGGGACTAGCGGGACCCAGTACTTC. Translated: CASRGTSGTQYF.